The 30 T cell receptor beta chains below were found in one sample sequenced in a study of T cells in Graves' hyperthyroidism and ophthalmopathy. TCR beta CDR3 regions were amplified from RNA transcripts. Researchers ran a first-round RT-PCR on the TCR CDR3 using the HTBI primer set. TCRdb reanalysed the multiplex PCR reads using MiXCR and keeps one entry per CDR3 protein. The profile shows around 250,000 distinct CDR3 sequences, about 14% of them singletons. Input material: blood. These receptors all stem from a woman aged 40-49 years with Graves' hyperthyroidism that later progressed to Graves' ophthalmopathy.

The sample holds many counts of this clonotype. V and J are TRBV20-1 and TRBJ2-3; 10 positions match TRBD2. The trim removed 7 bases at V and 3 bases at J, leaving 7 bases unmatched. In germline, CDR1 is DFQATT, CDR2 SNEGSKA (reference sequence). The CDR3 is 14 amino acids. CDR3 amino acids: CSVRKAGGTDTQYF. CDR3 nucleotide sequence: TGCAGTGTTCGAAAAGCGGGAGGGACAGATACGCAGTATTTT.

This clonotype was detected ten times or more. The chain carries TRBV27 and TRBJ2-7; the match to TRBD1 covers 8 bases. The junction had 7 bases not matched to a gene; V was cut back by 0 bases and J by 6 bases. In germline, CDR1 is MNHEY, CDR2 SMNVEV (reference sequence). The CDR3 has 15 amino acids. The CDR3 here is CASSLSGPTGAEQYF. The CDR3 region has the DNA TGTGCCAGCAGTTTATCGGGGCCGACAGGGGCCGAGCAGTACTTC.

V gene TRBV5-1 combines with J gene TRBJ2-1, with 13 positions matching TRBD2. The germline gives CDR1 SGHRS, CDR2 YFSETQ. The trim removed 5 bases at V and 3 bases at J, leaving 8 bases unmatched. The CDR3 covers 17 residues. The CDR3 region is CASRDRLAGGLYNEQFF. CDR3 DNA: TGCGCCAGCAGGGATAGACTAGCGGGAGGACTCTACAATGAGCAGTTCTTC. The complete variable domain, with remaining parts taken from reference TRBV5-1 and TRBJ2-1, reads KAGVTQTPRYLIKTRGQQVTLSCSPISGHRSVSWYQQTPGQGLQFLFEYFSETQRNKGNFPGRFSGRQFSNSRSEMNVSTLELGDSALYLCASRDRLAGGLYNEQFFGPGTRLTVL.

There are many counts of this clonotype. This chain uses TRBV20-1 with TRBJ2-7; no firm D call. Germline CDR1 reads DFQATT; CDR2 reads SNEGSKA (reference sequence). This CDR3 has 13 residues. V was trimmed by 4 bases and J by 0 bases, leaving 10 bases between them. The CDR3 sequence: CSATPGYSYEQYF. CDR3 bases: TGCAGTGCTACACCCGGTTACTCCTACGAGCAGTACTTC.

In this sample, this clonotype turned up a few times. The rearrangement uses TRBV2 and TRBJ1-6; TRBD1 matches 8 bases. The V and J ends lost 7 bases and 8 bases, in that order; junction bases with no gene match: 4. CDR3 length: 13 residues. CDR1 and CDR2 from the germline V gene are SNHLY and FYNNEI. The CDR3 sequence: CASTTGGDSPLHF. The CDR3, as DNA: TGTGCCAGCACCACAGGGGGGGATTCACCCCTCCACTTT.

This clonotype came up many times. CDR3 DNA sequence: TGTGCCAACCACGGGGGCCCCAGCACAGATACGCAGTATTTT. This gives the protein CANHGGPSTDTQYF. This chain joins TRBV28 and TRBJ2-3; D may match TRBD1 or TRBD2 (6 bases each). CDR3 length: 14 amino acids. V was shortened by 10 bases and J by 0 bases, with 14 bases between the two germline ends. The germline CDR1 and CDR2 sequences are MDHEN and SYDVKM.

This clonotype came up many times. V is TRBV7-3 and J is TRBJ2-2; the D gene is possibly TRBD1 (5 bases). Trimming stripped 3 bases from V and 7 bases from J, with 6 bases between. There are 12 residues in the CDR3. Germline V gene lookup returns CDR1 SGHTA and CDR2 FQGTGA. This CDR3 is CASSFRGGELFF. For the CDR3, the DNA is TGTGCCAGCAGCTTTAGGGGCGGGGAGCTGTTTTTT.

In this sample, this clonotype turned up many times. The chain joins TRBV28 to TRBJ2-7; TRBD2 is a possible D gene (6 bases). The V gene lost 5 bases and the J gene lost 6 bases, with 17 bases spanning the gap. CDR3 length: 14 amino acids. Germline V gene data show CDR1 as MDHEN and CDR2 as SYDVKM. The CDR3 nucleotides are TGTGCCAGCAGTCCGTACAGGAGGGGAGGCGAGCAGTACTTC. It specifies CASSPYRRGGEQYF.

This clonotype was recorded at least ten times. This chain connects TRBV28 to TRBJ1-4; no clear D. Trimming took off 6 bases at V and 7 bases at J, with 9 bases between the two ends. The CDR3 is made up of 12 amino acids. Germline V gene lookup returns CDR1 MDHEN and CDR2 SYDVKM. For the CDR3, the DNA is TGTGCCAGCAGAACGTGGGGTGAAAAACTGTTTTTT. Its translation is CASRTWGEKLFF.

At least ten counts were recorded for this clonotype. The rearrangement links TRBV5-1 to TRBJ1-2; D is possibly TRBD1 (6 bases). Trimming removed 3 bases at V and 6 bases at J, with 15 bases between. This CDR3 spans 14 amino acids. Germline CDR1 reads SGHRS; CDR2 reads YFSETQ. The CDR3 here is CASSSYRVGDGYTF. CDR3 sequence (DNA): TGCGCCAGCAGCTCATACAGGGTTGGTGATGGCTACACCTTC.

This clonotype was observed many times. This chain connects TRBV6-5 to TRBJ1-5, with 7 nucleotides matching TRBD1. The germline V gene has CDR1 MNHEY and CDR2 SVGAGI. Losses at the gene ends were 0 bases for V and 5 bases for J; bases not matched to a gene: 4. This CDR3 spans 15 amino acids. In DNA form, the CDR3 reads TGTGCCAGCAGTTACTCCAGGGGGATGTATCAGCCCCAGCATTTT. Protein sequence: CASSYSRGMYQPQHF.

There are many counts of this clonotype. The chain carries TRBV27 and TRBJ1-1, with D perhaps TRBD1 (6 bases). With 2 bases removed from V and 1 base from J, the gap between germline ends came to 17 bases. Germline V gives CDR1 MNHEY, CDR2 SMNVEV (reference sequence). The length of the CDR3 is 17 residues. The CDR3 DNA reads TGTGCCAGCAGTTTAGGTAGGGGGGGGGTCAAGAACACTGAAGCTTTCTTT. Its translation: CASSLGRGGVKNTEAFF.

The CDR3 spells CASSQGRGDNEQFF. CDR3 nucleotides: TGTGCCAGCAGCCAAGGCAGGGGCGACAATGAGCAGTTCTTC. The V call is TRBV4-2, the J call TRBJ2-1; the D gene is possibly TRBD1 (6 bases). Germline V lookup: CDR1 LGHNA, CDR2 YNFKEQ. Between the trimmed V and J ends, which lost 1 base and 5 bases, there was a span of 9 bases. CDR3 size: 14 residues.

This clonotype has a count of ten or more. This chain connects TRBV2 to TRBJ2-7, with unresolved D. The germline V and J ends were trimmed by 5 bases and 2 bases, with 7 bases remaining between them. The CDR3 spans 12 residues. The germline V gene has CDR1 SNHLY and CDR2 FYNNEI. The CDR3: CASSSQTYEQYF. The CDR3, as DNA: TGTGCCAGCAGTTCACAGACCTACGAGCAGTACTTC.

This clonotype was seen repeatedly, ten times or more. The chain couples TRBV20-1 to TRBJ2-2; D uncertain. This CDR3 contains 15 residues. Germline CDR1 is DFQATT and CDR2 is SNEGSKA (reference sequence). V was shortened by 0 bases and J by 4 bases, with 12 bases between the two germline ends. Here the CDR3 DNA reads TGCAGTGCTAGAGATCGGCCCTGGGGCACCGGGGAGCTGTTTTTT. Translating it yields CSARDRPWGTGELFF.

This sequence joins TRBV11-2 and TRBJ2-3; D perhaps matches TRBD2 (5 bases). The CDR3 loop spans 17 amino acids. CDR1 is SGHAT and CDR2 is FQNNGV in the germline V gene. V was cut by 5 bases and J by 0 bases, with 18 bases left in between. CDR3 nucleotide sequence: TGTGCCAGCAGCGTGAATCCCGCGGGCGAGAGCACAGATACGCAGTATTTT. It translates to CASSVNPAGESTDTQYF.

In the case of this clonotype: A single base separates this from a much larger clone, so it may be a read error. No conserved phenylalanine or tryptophan ends this CDR3, so it is likely a read error. The chain has TRBV20-1 and TRBJ2-3; possible D gene TRBD1, 6 bases. V was shortened by 6 bases and J by 0 bases, with 13 bases between the two germline ends. The CDR3 consists of 14 residues. CDR1 is DFQATT, CDR2 SNEGSKA, per germline (reference sequence). The CDR3 region is CSAPRQASTDTQYL. As DNA, the CDR3 is TGCAGTGCCCCAAGACAGGCGAGCACAGATACGCAGTATCTT.

This clonotype showed up just a few times. This chain links TRBV15 with TRBJ2-1; weak D call: TRBD2 (6 bases). CDR3 length equals 13 residues. CDR1 and CDR2 (germline): LNHNV, YYDKDF (reference sequence). V was clipped by 0 bases and J by 9 bases, with 9 bases between them. The CDR3, as DNA: TGTGCCACCAGCAGAGACGTCGGGGGTGAGCAGTTCTTC. As protein: CATSRDVGGEQFF. The full variable domain, in which reference TRBV15 and TRBJ2-1 provide the parts outside the CDR3, is DAMVIQNPRYQVTQFGKPVTLSCSQTLNHNVMYWYQQKSSQAPKLLFHYYDKDFNNEADTPDNFQSRRPNTSFCFLDIRSPGLGDTAMYLCATSRDVGGEQFFGPGTRLTVL.

This clonotype was recorded many times. The genes are TRBV10-3 and TRBJ1-1; D is unresolved. Deletions cut 11 bases from V and 4 bases from J, with 14 bases between. Looked up from germline, CDR1 is ENHRY and CDR2 is SYGVKD. The CDR3 is 12 amino acids. The CDR3 here is CAYGRRGTEAFF. The DNA of the CDR3 is TGTGCCTACGGACGGCGCGGCACTGAAGCTTTCTTT.

This clonotype has ten or more counts. The chain recombines TRBV14 with TRBJ2-3; D is unresolved. The CDR3 totals 14 residues. V lost 1 base to trimming and J lost 2 bases, with 7 bases between them. Germline CDR1 is SGHDN and CDR2 is FVKESK. Here the CDR3 reads CASSQGRHTDTQYF. CDR3 in DNA: TGTGCCAGCAGCCAAGGCAGACACACAGATACGCAGTATTTT.

Of note for this clonotype: A much larger clone lies one base from this, so it may be a read error. This CDR3 is CASSPWDRAEQYF. CDR3 DNA sequence: TGTGCCAGCAGCCCCTGGGACAGGGCCGAGCAGTACTTC. This chain connects TRBV14 to TRBJ2-7; 9 bases line up with TRBD1. CDR3 length: 13 amino acids. From germline, CDR1 is SGHDN and CDR2 FVKESK. V shed 4 bases, J shed 6 bases, and the junction held 4 bases outside the gene matches.

The J gene is TRBJ1-2, the V gene TRBV30, with D unresolved. There are 19 residues in the CDR3. Germline V CDR1 and CDR2: GTSNPN, SVGIG (reference sequence). V lost 0 bases to trimming and J lost 1 base, with 24 bases between them. The DNA for the CDR3 is TGTGCCTGGAGTGTAGCTAATATTGGTTTTCCTCCATTTAACTATGGCTACACCTTC. Residues: CAWSVANIGFPPFNYGYTF. Combining the CDR3 with reference TRBV30 and TRBJ1-2 gives the whole variable domain SQTIHQWPATLVQPVGSPLSLECTVEGTSNPNLYWYRQAAGRGLQLLFYSVGIGQISSEVPQNLSASRPQDRQFILSSKKLLLSDSGFYLCAWSVANIGFPPFNYGYTFGSGTRLTVV.

The table lists this clonotype with a few counts. The chain couples TRBV18 to TRBJ1-2; D may be TRBD1 (5 bases). The CDR3 runs to 15 residues. Trimming shortened V by 4 bases and J by 2 bases, and 14 bases separated the two germline ends. In germline, CDR1 is KGHSH, CDR2 LQKENI. CDR3 protein: CASSRYVEGNYGYTF. CDR3 sequence (DNA): TGTGCCAGCTCACGCTACGTGGAGGGGAACTATGGCTACACCTTC.

This clonotype was found many times. The chain uses TRBV6-2 or TRBV6-3 and TRBJ2-5; D is unclear. Germline loops: CDR1 MNHEY, CDR2 SVGEGT. Trimming left V 5 bases short and J 0 bases short, with 7 bases between. The CDR3 has 13 amino acids. The CDR3 nucleotides read TGTGCCAGCAGTCAGAGTTACCAAGAGACCCAGTACTTC. Translation gives CASSQSYQETQYF.

At least ten counts were recorded for this clonotype. The V call is TRBV7-6, the J call TRBJ2-1; D unresolved. The germline V gene encodes CDR1 SGHVS and CDR2 FNYEAQ. V was shortened by 2 bases and J by 4 bases, with 6 bases between the two germline ends. There are 13 residues in the CDR3. CDR3 sequence reads: CASSLNIYNEQFF. Written as DNA, the CDR3 is TGTGCCAGCAGCTTAAACATTTACAATGAGCAGTTCTTC. The complete variable domain, with remaining parts taken from reference TRBV7-6 and TRBJ2-1, reads GAGVSQSPRYKVTKRGQDVALRCDPISGHVSLYWYRQALGQGPEFLTYFNYEAQQDKSGLPNDRFSAERPEGSISTLTIQRTEQRDSAMYRCASSLNIYNEQFFGPGTRLTVL.

The chain has TRBV28 and TRBJ2-7; TRBD2 agrees at 10 bases. V lost 6 bases to trimming and J lost 4 bases; unmatched junction nucleotides: 12. The CDR3 is 16 residues long. CDR1 is MDHEN, CDR2 SYDVKM, per germline. CDR3 coding DNA: TGTGCCAGCAGCCAAGCCGCTAGCGGGAGAGGGTACGAGCAGTACTTC. Translating it yields CASSQAASGRGYEQYF.

The chain is built from TRBV11-2 and TRBJ2-1, with D possibly TRBD1 on 5 matching bases. The V end was cut by 5 bases, the J end by 6 bases, with 17 bases between. The CDR3 spans 15 residues. CDR1 is SGHAT, CDR2 FQNNGV, per germline. The CDR3 DNA reads as TGTGCCAGCAGCCCAGGTGCCAGGGTCGGCAATGAGCAGTTCTTC. Translation: CASSPGARVGNEQFF. The whole variable domain, filled in from reference TRBV11-2 and TRBJ2-1, reads EAGVAQSPRYKIIEKRQSVAFWCNPISGHATLYWYQQILGQGPKLLIQFQNNGVVDDSQLPKDRFSAERLKGVDSTLKIQPAKLEDSAVYLCASSPGARVGNEQFFGPGTRLTVL.

This clonotype came up many times. The V and J genes are TRBV28 and TRBJ2-1; TRBD1 or TRBD2 may be the D gene (5 bases each). V shed 5 bases and J shed 5 bases, with 13 bases lying between them. There are 14 residues in the CDR3. Germline assignment: CDR1 MDHEN and CDR2 SYDVKM. DNA of the CDR3: TGTGCCAGCAGTGCCGGGACCGTTAACAATGAGCAGTTCTTC. Residues: CASSAGTVNNEQFF.

The sample holds many counts of this clonotype. The V call is TRBV6-1, the J call TRBJ2-2, with D unresolved. CDR1 and CDR2 (germline): MNHNS, SASEGT. This CDR3 has 16 residues. Trimming removed 5 bases from V and 1 base from J, with 14 bases in between. The CDR3 region has the DNA TGTGCCAGCAGTCGGTCATGGCTTAAGAACACCGGGGAGCTGTTTTTT. Amino acid sequence: CASSRSWLKNTGELFF.

This chain's CDR3 is CASSVGSKFQRGANVLTF. Written as DNA, the CDR3 is TGTGCCAGCAGCGTAGGATCAAAGTTCCAGCGTGGGGCCAACGTCCTGACTTTC. This chain links TRBV9 with TRBJ2-6; D unresolved. The V gene's germline CDR1 is SGDLS and CDR2 YYNGEE. The CDR3 is 18 residues long. V lost 0 bases and J 3 bases, leaving 16 bases between the germline ends. The full variable domain, with the rest looked up from reference TRBV9 and TRBJ2-6, is DSGVTQTPKHLITATGQRVTLRCSPRSGDLSVYWYQQSLDQGLQFLIQYYNGEERAKGNILERFSAQQFPDLHSELNLSSLELGDSALYFCASSVGSKFQRGANVLTFGAGSRLTVL.